The rows below give T cell receptor beta chains drawn from one sample of a study of resident and recirculating memory T cells in vitiligo. Sequencing was performed with immunoSEQ multiplex PCR; in TCRdb, only in-frame clones are kept and a portion is missing. The top ten hold approximately 5.4% of the sample, which has tens of thousands of clones, roughly 94% seen once. Material for sequencing was blood. All receptors derive from a male donor with vitiligo. Each CDR3 is given with its conserved first and last residue. D genes are given only for firm matches. Size tells how often a clone was seen (once, few, many) or the class of an expanded clone, and some rows leave it out.

TRBJ2-5 NA TRBV11-2 TRBD2 TGTGCCAGCAGCTTATTGTCGGGAGGTCAAGAGACCCAGTACTTC CASSLLSGGQETQYF
TRBJ2-6 NA TRBV19 NA TGTGCCAGTAGTTCTAACAGGGATGGGGCCAACGTCCTGACTTTC CASSSNRDGANVLTF
TRBJ1-1 NA TRBV9 NA TGTGCCAGCAGCGTAGCCCAGGGGACTGAAGCTTTCTTT CASSVAQGTEAFF
TRBJ1-2 once TRBV6-5 NA TGTGCCAGCATAAGAGTGAACTATGGCTACACCTTC CASIRVNYGYTF
TRBJ2-7 NA TRBV7-2 TRBD2 TGTGCCAGCAGCCCCCATAGGGGGAGCGGGAGGAGTTACGAGCAGTACTTC CASSPHRGSGRSYEQYF
TRBJ1-5 NA TRBV4-1 TRBD1 TGCGCCAGCAGCCAAACCGGGACAGGGGTTCGGCCCCAGCATTTT CASSQTGTGVRPQHF
TRBJ2-1 NA TRBV28 NA TGTGCCAGCAGTCCCCAAGGACTTCTCGGGAATGAGCAGTTCTTC CASSPQGLLGNEQFF
TRBJ1-5 NA TRBV30 TRBD1 TGTGCCTCGGGAGGGACAGTGTTCAATCAGCCCCAGCATTTT CASGGTVFNQPQHF
TRBJ2-7 NA TRBV27 NA TGTGCCAGCAAAACCCCCGTCAGGCCCGAGCAGTACTTC CASKTPVRPEQYF
TRBJ2-3 NA TRBV7-3 TRBD2 TGTGCCAGCAGCTTAATTATAGCGGGAGACTACACAGATACGCAGTATTTT CASSLIIAGDYTDTQYF
TRBJ1-5 NA TRBV6-1 TRBD1 TGTGCCAGCAGCGACAGGGCTAGGAACAATCAGCCCCAGCATTTT CASSDRARNNQPQHF
TRBJ1-2 NA TRBV9 NA TGTGCCAGCAGCGTTACAGTAAGATCGCCCTATGGCTACACCTTC CASSVTVRSPYGYTF
TRBJ1-2 NA TRBV5-6 TRBD1 TGTGCCAGCAGAGGGACAGGGAGATTGGGTGGCTACACCTTC CASRGTGRLGGYTF
TRBJ1-2 once TRBV9 NA TGTGCCAGCAGCGGACCTCAGGGAAGGGGCTACACCTTC CASSGPQGRGYTF
TRBJ2-7 medium-sized TRBV9 NA TGTGCCAGCACCTTTACAGACAGGTCCTACGAGCAGTACTTC CASTFTDRSYEQYF
TRBJ2-2 NA TRBV4-3 TRBD1 TGCGCCAGCAGCCAACACAGGGGAAGTTTAGAGGGCGGGGAGCTGTTTTTT CASSQHRGSLEGGELFF
TRBJ1-5 NA TRBV10-3 TRBD1 TGTGCCATCAGTGAGGGACAGGGGGCGGGTCAGCCCCAGCATTTT CAISEGQGAGQPQHF
TRBJ2-5 NA TRBV11-2 NA TGTGCCAGCAGCTTAGAACCCGGAGATGGGACCCAGTACTTC CASSLEPGDGTQYF
TRBJ2-6 few TRBV11-2 TRBD1 TGTGCCAGCAGCTCGGAAAGGGACAGGCTGAGCTCTGGGGCCAACGTCCTGACTTTC CASSSERDRLSSGANVLTF
TRBJ1-2 NA TRBV4-2 TRBD1 TGTGCCAGCAGCCAAGATTGGGGGACAGGGAATTCTAACTATGGCTACACCTTC CASSQDWGTGNSNYGYTF
TRBJ2-3 NA TRBV29-1 NA TGCAGCGTTGATGCGGGGCTCACAGATACGCAGTATTTT CSVDAGLTDTQYF
TRBJ2-5 few TRBV4-3 TRBD2 TGCGCCAGCAGCCAAGGGGTAGCGGGAGGGCTGGAGACCCAGTACTTC CASSQGVAGGLETQYF
TRBJ2-2 NA TRBV10-3 TRBD1 TGTGCCAGTAAAAAGGAACAGGGGGCAGCCGGGGAGCTGTTTTTT CASKKEQGAAGELFF
TRBJ1-2 NA TRBV19 NA TGTGCCAGTACCAAGGGGTGGTATGGCTACACCTTC CASTKGWYGYTF
TRBJ2-1 many TRBV10-3 TRBD2 TGTGCCATCGGGACTAGCGGGGGGATTGACAATGAGCAGTTCTTC CAIGTSGGIDNEQFF
TRBJ2-2 NA TRBV18 TRBD2 TGTGCCAGCTCACCCCCGGGACTAGCGGGAGGCACCGGGGAGCTGTTTTTT CASSPPGLAGGTGELFF
TRBJ1-2 NA TRBV5-1 NA TGCGCCAGCAGCTTGGAGGCAGGGTATTTGGCCGGTGGCTACACCTTC CASSLEAGYLAGGYTF
TRBJ2-7 NA TRBV30 NA TGTGCCTGGAGTGTACTATCTGGACAGTCGAACTACGAGCAGTACTTC CAWSVLSGQSNYEQYF
TRBJ1-1 NA TRBV11-2 TRBD1 TGTGCCAGCAGCGACAGGGTCACTGAAGCTTTCTTT CASSDRVTEAFF
TRBJ1-2 NA TRBV28 TRBD1 TGTGCCAGCCATTCCTTTACGACAGGGGGCGACGGCTACACCTTC CASHSFTTGGDGYTF
TRBJ2-7 NA TRBV28 NA TGTGCCAGCTTGCCTCGGGGGTCCTCCTACGAGCAGTACTTC CASLPRGSSYEQYF
TRBJ2-5 NA TRBV30 NA TGTGCCTGGACCACACATCCGGAGGGAGAGACCCAGTACTTC CAWTTHPEGETQYF
TRBJ1-2 NA TRBV11-2 TRBD1 TGTGCCAGCAGCTTAGTGTATGGGACAGGGAACTATGGCTACACCTTC CASSLVYGTGNYGYTF
TRBJ2-3 NA TRBV15 NA TGTGCCACCAGCCGGACTCTCGACGGGTTTAACACAGATACGCAGTATTTT CATSRTLDGFNTDTQYF
TRBJ2-1 NA TRBV4-3 TRBD2 TGCGCCAGCAGCATACTAGCGGGCTCCTACAATGAGCAGTTCTTC CASSILAGSYNEQFF
TRBJ1-4 NA TRBV28 TRBD1 TGTGCCAGCAGTAAGGGGTGGCAGGGGGCCGTCAGGAAACTGTTTTTT CASSKGWQGAVRKLFF
TRBJ1-2 NA TRBV5-1 TRBD1 TGCGCCAGCAGCTTGGACAGGGGAGTACTCGGGGGCTACACCTTC CASSLDRGVLGGYTF
TRBJ2-5 once TRBV11-3 TRBD1 TGTGCCAGCAGCACTCGGACAGGGCGAGAGACCCAGTACTTC CASSTRTGRETQYF
TRBJ2-1 NA TRBV19 TRBD2 TGTGCCAGTAGTAGCCTAGCGGGAAGAGCCCACTTGAGTGAGCAGTTCTTC CASSSLAGRAHLSEQFF
TRBJ1-3 NA TRBV11-2 NA TGTGCCAGCAGCTTGCCTGAGATAAGCTCTGGAAACACCATATATTTT CASSLPEISSGNTIYF
TRBJ1-5 NA TRBV15 NA TGTGCCACCAGCAGAGGTCTTCAGACGGGGAATCAACCCCAGCATTTT CATSRGLQTGNQPQHF